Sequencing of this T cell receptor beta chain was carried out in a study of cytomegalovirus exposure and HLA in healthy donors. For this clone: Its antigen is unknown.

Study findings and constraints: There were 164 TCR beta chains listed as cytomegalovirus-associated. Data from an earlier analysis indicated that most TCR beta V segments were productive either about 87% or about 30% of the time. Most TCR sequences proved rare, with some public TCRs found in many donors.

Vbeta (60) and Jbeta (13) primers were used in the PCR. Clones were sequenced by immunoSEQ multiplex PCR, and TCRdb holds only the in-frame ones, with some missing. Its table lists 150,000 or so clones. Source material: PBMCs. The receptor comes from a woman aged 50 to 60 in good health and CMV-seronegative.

The CDR3 spells CASGFLFGGGKDTEAFF. The CDR3 nucleotides read TGTGCTAGTGGTTTCCTGTTCGGCGGGGGCAAAGATACTGAAGCTTTCTTT. The rearrangement links TRBV12-5 to TRBJ1-1; the D gene is possibly TRBD1 (6 bases). The CDR3 contains 17 residues. Deletions cut 3 bases from V and 5 bases from J, with 22 bases between. The germline CDR1 and CDR2 sequences are LGHNT and FRNRAP.